Below, 25 T cell receptor beta chains from the same sample are listed, as sequenced in a study of blood T cell repertoires in COVID-19. Clones were read by immunoSEQ multiplex PCR, and TCRdb kept only the in-frame ones, dropping some. In the table there are under 200,000 clones, around 81% of which are singletons. The sample comprised peripheral blood. The receptors come from a human donor with acute or convalescent COVID-19. The donor label of this sample is uncertain.

The rearrangement joins TRBV25-1 to TRBJ2-3; unclear D gene. Germline CDR1 MGHDK, CDR2 SYGVNS. The V gene lost 3 bases and the J gene lost 2 bases, with 6 bases spanning the gap. CDR3 length: 13 amino acids. CDR3 DNA sequence: TGTGCCAGCAGTGACCGAGTCACAGATACGCAGTATTTT. Residues: CASSDRVTDTQYF.

This rearrangement joins TRBV19 to TRBJ2-1; TRBD2 matches at 12 bases. Germline lookup yields CDR1 LNHDA and CDR2 SQIVND (reference sequence). Trimming removed 6 bases from V and 5 bases from J; junction bases left unmatched: 8. CDR3 length equals 16 residues. The CDR3, as DNA: TGTGCCAGTAGGCCACTAGCGGGGGGAACCAACAATGAGCAGTTCTTC. It encodes CASRPLAGGTNNEQFF.

This clone was recorded only once. This chain joins TRBV6-1 and TRBJ1-5, with D unresolved. Germline CDR1 is MNHNS and CDR2 is SASEGT. V dropped 1 base and J dropped 0 bases, with 7 bases sitting between them. The CDR3 length is 15 residues. This chain's CDR3 is CASSEVGLSNQPQHF. CDR3 nucleotides: TGTGCCAGCAGTGAAGTGGGCCTTAGCAATCAGCCCCAGCATTTT.

This clone was counted only a few times. The chain employs TRBV19 and TRBJ1-2; D not resolved. CDR3 size: 13 residues. The V and J ends lost 6 bases and 7 bases respectively, with 15 bases between them. Germline V lookup: CDR1 LNHDA, CDR2 SQIVND (reference sequence). The CDR3 here is CASSSGGRSGYTF. In nucleotides, the CDR3 is TGTGCCAGTAGCTCGGGAGGGCGGAGTGGCTACACCTTC.

The genes are TRBV28 and TRBJ2-7, with a possible D match to TRBD1 (5 bases). Germline lookup yields CDR1 MDHEN and CDR2 SYDVKM. The CDR3 loop spans 12 amino acids. V was clipped by 6 bases and J by 2 bases, with 8 bases between them. This CDR3 reads CASRMGPYEQYF. DNA for the CDR3: TGTGCCAGCAGGATGGGGCCCTACGAGCAGTACTTC.

This chain joins TRBV30 and TRBJ2-7, with a tentative D call TRBD1 (6 bases). Germline loops: CDR1 GTSNPN, CDR2 SVGIG (reference sequence). The V and J ends lost 2 bases and 1 base respectively, with 15 bases between them. The CDR3 loop spans 15 amino acids. CDR3 DNA sequence: TGTGCCTGGAGTCTGGGGCAGGGGATTTCCTACGAGCAGTACTTC. It yields the protein CAWSLGQGISYEQYF.

The CDR3 DNA follows: TGTGCCAGCAGTTACACGGGCTACGAGCAGTACTTC. This translates into CASSYTGYEQYF. V gene TRBV6-5 combines with J gene TRBJ2-7; D gene uncertain. The germline CDR1 and CDR2 sequences are MNHEY and SVGAGI. With 2 bases removed from V and 3 bases from J, the gap between germline ends came to 5 bases. This CDR3 comprises 12 residues.

The chain is built from TRBV29-1 and TRBJ2-3, with TRBD2 matching over 8 bases. CDR1 is SQVTM and CDR2 is ANQGSEA in the germline V gene. CDR3 length: 14 residues. The ends lost 4 bases at V and 2 bases at J; junction bases unmatched: 5. CDR3 sequence reads: CSVASGGITDTQYF. CDR3 nucleotide sequence: TGCAGCGTTGCGAGCGGGGGCATCACAGATACGCAGTATTTT.

The V and J genes are TRBV28 and TRBJ2-1; TRBD2 is a possible D gene (5 bases). This CDR3 comprises 15 residues. Germline CDR1 MDHEN, CDR2 SYDVKM. V dropped 6 bases and J dropped 4 bases, with 16 bases sitting between them. The DNA of the CDR3 is TGTGCCAGCAGAGGGAGTAGCGTATATTACAATGAGCAGTTCTTC. It specifies CASRGSSVYYNEQFF.

The CDR3 nucleotides are TGTGCCAGCAGCGCCAGGGGCGGGAGGGCCGCAGATACGCAGTATTTT. Protein: CASSARGGRAADTQYF. The V and J genes are TRBV11-2 and TRBJ2-3, with 9 nucleotides matching TRBD2. V shed 5 bases and J 4 bases; nucleotides not matched to a gene: 10. CDR1 is SGHAT and CDR2 is FQNNGV in the germline V gene. There are 16 residues in the CDR3.

The chain is built from TRBV6-4 and TRBJ2-5, with 7 bases aligning to TRBD1. The V segment lost 5 bases and the J segment 2 bases; nucleotides outside the gene matches: 11. Per the germline V gene, CDR1 is MRHNA and CDR2 is SNTAGT. CDR3 length equals 16 residues. CDR3 protein: CASSPDVPGQQETQYF. The CDR3 DNA reads TGTGCCAGCAGTCCCGACGTACCGGGACAGCAAGAGACCCAGTACTTC.

The V call is TRBV29-1, the J call TRBJ1-2; 8 bases match TRBD1. The germline gives CDR1 SQVTM, CDR2 ANQGSEA. The junction had 11 bases not matched to a gene; V was cut back by 6 bases and J by 8 bases. The CDR3 extends over 13 amino acids. CDR3 in amino acids: CSVDGQGGGGYTF. In DNA form, the CDR3 reads TGCAGCGTGGACGGACAGGGTGGAGGAGGCTACACCTTC.

This clone was seen only a few times. The rearrangement links TRBV7-9 to TRBJ1-1; 8 nucleotides align to TRBD1. The CDR3 extends over 14 amino acids. Germline V lookup: CDR1 SEHNR, CDR2 FQNEAQ (reference sequence). J was trimmed by 4 bases and V by 3 bases; bases with no gene match: 4. Here the CDR3 DNA reads TGTGCCAGCAGCTTCGGACAGGGAAGCACTGAAGCTTTCTTT. The encoded protein is CASSFGQGSTEAFF.

This chain links TRBV2 with TRBJ2-7; weak D call: TRBD1 (5 bases). Germline V gene lookup returns CDR1 SNHLY and CDR2 FYNNEI. V lost 1 base, J lost 4 bases, and 14 bases lay in between. CDR3 length: 15 amino acids. The CDR3 loop is CASSEEGASRYEQYF. Written as DNA, the CDR3 is TGTGCCAGCAGTGAAGAAGGGGCGTCGCGTTACGAGCAGTACTTC.

J is TRBJ1-5 and V is TRBV6-5; 11 bases fit TRBD1. The CDR3 is 15 residues long. Trimming cost V 6 bases and J 7 bases; bases outside gene matches: 8. CDR1 and CDR2 (germline): MNHEY, SVGAGI. CDR3 region: CASSGTGGFGQPQHF. CDR3 bases: TGTGCCAGCAGCGGGACAGGGGGTTTCGGACAGCCCCAGCATTTT.

V usage is TRBV7-9 and J usage is TRBJ2-7; D call uncertain. The CDR3 spans 15 residues. Germline V gene lookup returns CDR1 SEHNR and CDR2 FQNEAQ (reference sequence). Trimming stripped 4 bases from V and 0 bases from J, with 13 bases between. CDR3 DNA sequence: TGTGCCAGCAGCTCCCCGAGGCAGAGCTCCTACGAGCAGTACTTC. Protein product: CASSSPRQSSYEQYF.

This clone has only one observation. This CDR3 is CASSLDRANEQFF. DNA for the CDR3: TGCGCCAGCAGTCTGGACAGGGCCAATGAGCAGTTCTTC. This rearrangement joins TRBV10-1 to TRBJ2-1, with TRBD1 matching 8 bases. The CDR3 runs to 13 residues. Losses at the gene ends were 5 bases for V and 6 bases for J; bases not matched to a gene: 3. From germline, CDR1 is WNHNN and CDR2 SYGVQD (reference sequence).

This rearrangement joins TRBV19 to TRBJ1-5; D not resolved. This CDR3 comprises 14 residues. In germline, CDR1 is LNHDA, CDR2 SQIVND (reference sequence). The V end lost 4 bases, the J end lost 0 bases, and 7 bases lay between the germline ends. DNA for the CDR3: TGTGCCAGTAGTAGGACTCTTAGCAATCAGCCCCAGCATTTT. It yields the protein CASSRTLSNQPQHF.

The sample holds one count of this clone. CDR3 in DNA: TGTGCCAGCAGTAAATCCGGGACAGAAAGGGGTCCCCAGCATTTT. The encoded protein is CASSKSGTERGPQHF. The rearrangement links TRBV6-2 or TRBV6-3 to TRBJ1-5; 7 positions match TRBD1. The CDR3 is made up of 15 amino acids. Trimming cost V 5 bases and J 10 bases; bases outside gene matches: 14. From germline, CDR1 is MNHEY and CDR2 SVGEGT.

CDR3 DNA sequence: TGTGCCCGGGGGGATAGTAGCGGTACCTATGGGGCGCAGTATTTT. It codes for CARGDSSGTYGAQYF. The V and J genes are TRBV30 and TRBJ2-3; 7 nucleotides align to TRBD2. This CDR3 is built from 15 residues. V trimming: 8 bases; J trimming: 10 bases; junction bases outside the gene matches: 21. Germline CDR1 reads GTSNPN; CDR2 reads SVGIG (reference sequence).

The chain carries TRBV11-1 and TRBJ2-2; TRBD2 might be the D (6 bases). The V end lost 7 bases, the J end lost 2 bases, and 17 bases lay between the germline ends. Germline loops: CDR1 SGHAT, CDR2 FQDESV (reference sequence). The CDR3 runs 16 residues. DNA of the CDR3: TGTGCCAGCACCCTACCCGGGGGAATTAACACCGGGGAGCTGTTTTTT. This translates into CASTLPGGINTGELFF. Full variable domain (remainder filled in from reference TRBV11-1 and TRBJ2-2): EAEVAQSPRYKITEKSQAVAFWCDPISGHATLYWYRQILGQGPELLVQFQDESVVDDSQLPKDRFSAERLKGVDSTLKIQPAELGDSAMYLCASTLPGGINTGELFFGEGSRLTVL.

V and J are TRBV19 and TRBJ1-5; D gene unclear. This CDR3 spans 15 amino acids. V was cut by 3 bases and J by 4 bases, with 13 bases left in between. Germline V gives CDR1 LNHDA, CDR2 SQIVND (reference sequence). CDR3 sequence reads: CASSMPQAGNQPQHF. CDR3 nucleotide sequence: TGTGCCAGTAGTATGCCCCAGGCGGGTAATCAGCCCCAGCATTTT.

The count of this clone is one. The gene calls are TRBV28 and TRBJ2-1, with D tentatively TRBD2 (5 bases). Germline V gives CDR1 MDHEN, CDR2 SYDVKM. Trimming shortened V by 6 bases and J by 7 bases, and 19 bases separated the two germline ends. This CDR3 comprises 15 residues. This CDR3 is CASSTIRGAKNEQFF. DNA of the CDR3: TGTGCCAGCAGCACCATACGGGGAGCTAAGAATGAGCAGTTCTTC.

The chain uses TRBV19 and TRBJ1-1; D might be TRBD1 (5 bases). Germline loops: CDR1 LNHDA, CDR2 SQIVND (reference sequence). Trimming pared 11 bases from V and 4 bases from J, leaving 17 bases between. The CDR3 covers 13 residues. CDR3: CAAGRGVSTEAFF. DNA of the CDR3: TGTGCCGCCGGACGGGGGGTAAGCACTGAAGCTTTCTTT.

The CDR3 DNA follows: TGTGCCAGTAGTATATGGGACAGGGGGTGGGGCAATGAGCAGTTCTTC. Translated, it gives CASSIWDRGWGNEQFF. This chain joins TRBV19 and TRBJ2-1; TRBD1 matches 11 bases. The CDR3 sequence is 16 residues long. The junction had 6 bases not matched to a gene; V was cut back by 2 bases and J by 6 bases. From germline, CDR1 is LNHDA and CDR2 SQIVND (reference sequence).